Sequencing of this TCR beta chain was carried out in a study of blood T cells in healthy people across ages. It was with a sample-barcoded 5' primer and a J-beta primer mix that a second PCR of roughly 7 to 12 cycles was run. TCRdb independently ran MiXCR on the 5' RACE reads; one entry per CDR3 protein. Of roughly 500,000 distinct CDR3 sequences in the sample, about 25% were seen once. PBMCs numbering at least 7 million were isolated per sample. This clonotype was seen at least ten times. Its antigen remains unidentified. Study-wide points: Those diversity estimates obtained from one million T cells were thought to be underestimates. Fewer expanded clones and more diversity marked long-lived versus aged donors. CMV status of donors was not determined, possibly confounding expanded clonotype changes.

After removal of 4 bases from V and 5 bases from J, the junction contained 1 base not matched to a gene. The CDR3 runs to 13 residues. Sequencing was performed on blood. The receptor comes from a woman in her 70s in good health. The chain recombines TRBV12-3 or TRBV12-4 with TRBJ2-5; TRBD2 aligns across 10 bases. The CDR3 DNA follows: TGTGCCAGCAGTTCTAGCGGGGGTGAGACCCAGTACTTC. Its protein product is CASSSSGGETQYF.